This record looks at one TCR beta chain sequence and its context. Its antigen is still unknown. Sequencing used immunoSEQ multiplex PCR; TCRdb keeps in-frame clones, though not all of them. The sample includes some 35,000 clones, approximately 79% of them seen just once. The data belong to a study of OX40 agonist ivuxolimab in advanced cancers. As for the study in general: Prior anti-PD-1, anti-PD-L1 or anti-CTLA-4 therapy did not bar entry, and about 40% had some. Broader study findings: Expanded peripheral T-cell antigen specificity went undetermined.

Collection of blood occurred at baseline, at cycle 4 day 1, and at cycle 7 day 1. CDR3 size: 16 residues. The V segment lost 4 bases and the J segment 8 bases; nucleotides outside the gene matches: 13. Germline CDR1 is SGHDT and CDR2 is YYEEEE. The chain employs TRBV5-6 and TRBJ2-1; 9 bases map to TRBD2. The sample here was CD4+ or CD8+ T cells sorted from blood, taken in a trial of the OX40 agonist ivuxolimab. The receptor was isolated from an adult with an advanced solid tumor such as melanoma, head and neck, liver or kidney cancer. The CDR3 nucleotides read TGTGCCAGCAGCCTGCGCGGGAGGGGGCAGACGCATGAGCAGTTCTTC. As protein: CASSLRGRGQTHEQFF.